This T cell receptor beta chain derives from a study of T-cell reconstitution after alpha-beta-depleted transplantation in children. This clonotype appeared many times. Antigen specificity is unknown. Findings and limits, study-wide: From newly produced T cells came most of the T-cell counts and diversity one year after transplant. High day-60 TCRbeta diversity in some patients came from surviving recipient T cells and thymic progenitors. At around two months after transplant, the alpha-beta T cells were reportedly derived from several hundred expanded clones that came from non-depleted graft cells.

Researchers prepared the TCRbeta library using unique molecular identifiers, the study reports. TCRdb re-analysed the PCR reads in MiXCR, keeping a single row per CDR3 protein. The data show approximately 430,000 distinct CDR3 sequences, about 17% seen once. V dropped 4 bases and J dropped 2 bases, with 3 bases sitting between them. The CDR3 is made up of 12 amino acids. Germline CDR1 is MGHDK and CDR2 is SYGVNS. Sequenced here: PBMCs, mostly from graft donor cells, sampled 360 days after TCRalphabeta/CD19-depleted stem cell transplant. This receptor was obtained from a boy in the first two years of life who had a stem cell transplant for Wiskott-Aldrich syndrome, so the T cells may come from the graft donor. The chain employs TRBV25-1 and TRBJ1-5; no reliable D call. The CDR3 is CASSVGNQPQHF. The CDR3 nucleotides read TGTGCCAGCAGTGTGGGCAATCAGCCCCAGCATTTT.